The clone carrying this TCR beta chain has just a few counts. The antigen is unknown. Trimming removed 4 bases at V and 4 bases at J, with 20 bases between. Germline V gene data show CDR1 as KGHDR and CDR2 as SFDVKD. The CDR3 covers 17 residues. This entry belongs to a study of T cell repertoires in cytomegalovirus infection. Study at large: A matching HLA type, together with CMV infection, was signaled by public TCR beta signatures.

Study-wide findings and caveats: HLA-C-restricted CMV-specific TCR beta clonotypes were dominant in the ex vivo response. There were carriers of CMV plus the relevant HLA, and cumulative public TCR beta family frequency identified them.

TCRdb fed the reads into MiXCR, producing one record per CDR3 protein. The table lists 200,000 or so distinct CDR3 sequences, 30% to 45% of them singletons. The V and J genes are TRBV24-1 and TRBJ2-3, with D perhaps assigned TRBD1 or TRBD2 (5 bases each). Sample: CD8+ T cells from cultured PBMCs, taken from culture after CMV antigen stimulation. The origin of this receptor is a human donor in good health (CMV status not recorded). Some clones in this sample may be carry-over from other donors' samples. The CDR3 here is CATSDSAAGEGPDTQYF. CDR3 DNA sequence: TGTGCCACCAGTGACTCTGCGGCTGGCGAGGGACCAGATACGCAGTATTTT.